The 14 T cell receptor beta chains listed next were all sequenced from one sample in a study of regulatory T cells in long-lasting Graves disease. Relying on iRepertoire HTBI primers and Arm-PCR of CDR3 regions, the team built TCR beta libraries. TCRdb called the multiplex PCR reads again in MiXCR, with one record for every CDR3 protein. This sample carries 410,000 or so distinct CDR3 sequences, 15% of them seen once, and the ten largest clones take approximately 16%. Time point in this sample: newly diagnosed GD, antithyroid drugs for less than 3 months. Extracted PBMC RNA gave rise to the TCR library. This same sample was also part of a study on T cells in Graves' hyperthyroidism and ophthalmopathy.

The material sequenced was peripheral blood mononuclear cells (PBMCs), taken at new diagnosis, from a patient treated with antithyroid drugs. The receptors stem from a woman in her twenties or thirties with Graves disease.

This clonotype appeared many times. The chain has TRBV5-1 and TRBJ1-2, with 9 bases identical to TRBD1. The CDR3 is 14 amino acids. CDR1 SGHRS and CDR2 YFSETQ come from the germline V gene. Trimming at V came to 4 bases and at J to 6 bases, leaving 7 bases not matched to a gene. The CDR3 bases are TGCGCCAGCAGCGACAGGGGGACCCGGGATGGCTACACCTTC. It codes for CASSDRGTRDGYTF.

This clonotype showed up many times. The genes are TRBV2 and TRBJ2-3; 10 nucleotides match TRBD2. V was pared by 5 bases and J by 0 bases, with 5 bases of the junction left unmatched. Germline lookup yields CDR1 SNHLY and CDR2 FYNNEI. The CDR3 is 16 amino acids. CDR3 DNA: TGTGCCAGCAGTCCTGGGACTAGCGAGAGCACAGATACGCAGTATTTT. It yields the protein CASSPGTSESTDTQYF.

This chain uses TRBV20-1 with TRBJ1-1; D remains ambiguous. Germline V gene lookup returns CDR1 DFQATT and CDR2 SNEGSKA (reference sequence). V lost 5 bases and J lost 2, with 9 bases in between. The CDR3 runs 12 residues. CDR3 amino acids: CSAPVSNTEAFF. CDR3 sequence (DNA): TGCAGTGCTCCCGTTTCCAACACTGAAGCTTTCTTT.

This clonotype was seen a handful of times. The J gene is TRBJ2-3, the V gene TRBV12-3 or TRBV12-4, with 12 bases that match TRBD2. The CDR3 runs 16 residues. Trimming took 7 bases from V and 0 from J; bases not matched to a gene: 5. The CDR3: CASIPTSGSSTDTQYF. CDR3 nucleotide sequence: TGTGCCAGCATCCCGACTAGCGGGAGCAGCACAGATACGCAGTATTTT.

Note on this clonotype: A much more abundant neighbour one base away suggests this may be a read error. V and J are TRBV11-2 and TRBJ2-1; 7 nucleotides agree with TRBD2. The CDR3 has 17 residues. Germline V gene lookup returns CDR1 SGHAT and CDR2 FQNNGV. Trimming at V came to 1 base and at J to 1 base, leaving 7 bases not matched to a gene. CDR3: CASSLGTNGRSYNEQFF. The CDR3 nucleotides are TGTGCCAGCAGCTTAGGGACTAACGGGAGGTCCTACAATGAGCAGTTCTTC. Filled out from reference TRBV11-2 and TRBJ2-1, the complete variable domain reads EAGVAQSPRYKIIEKRQSVAFWCNPISGHATLYWYQQILGQGPKLLIQFQNNGVVDDSQLPKDRFSAERLKGVDSTLKIQPAKLEDSAVYLCASSLGTNGRSYNEQFFGPGTRLTVL.

This clonotype was seen a few times. The chain uses TRBV3-1 and TRBJ2-3; 11 nucleotides line up with TRBD2. This CDR3 contains 15 residues. CDR1 LGHDT and CDR2 YNNKEL come from the germline V gene (reference sequence). V trimming: 2 bases; J trimming: 4 bases; junction bases outside the gene matches: 2. This CDR3 reads CASSQIAGGPDTQYF. The CDR3 DNA follows: TGTGCCAGCAGCCAAATAGCGGGAGGGCCAGATACGCAGTATTTT.

This chain connects TRBV12-3 or TRBV12-4 to TRBJ2-2, with TRBD2 matching 7 bases. This CDR3 spans 14 amino acids. J gave up 4 bases and V 6 bases, and 5 bases lay outside the gene matches. For the CDR3, the DNA is TGTGCCAGCAGCTCTAGCGGCCGCACCGGGGAGCTGTTTTTT. Translation gives CASSSSGRTGELFF.

The chain has TRBV5-1 and TRBJ2-1; 8 bases agree with TRBD2. Trimming took 3 bases from V and 2 from J; bases not matched to a gene: 10. The germline V gene encodes CDR1 SGHRS and CDR2 YFSETQ. The CDR3 runs 17 residues. The CDR3 is CASSYNIAGGPYNEQFF. CDR3 coding DNA: TGCGCCAGCAGCTATAATATCGCGGGAGGCCCCTACAATGAGCAGTTCTTC.

The V gene is TRBV5-1, the J gene TRBJ2-1; 14 positions match TRBD2. Germline lookup yields CDR1 SGHRS and CDR2 YFSETQ. The J segment lost 9 bases and the V segment lost 0 bases, leaving 11 bases of the junction unmatched. The CDR3 totals 18 residues. The CDR3 spells CASSLGPGLAGEGSEQFF. For the CDR3, the DNA is TGCGCCAGCAGCTTGGGACCGGGACTAGCGGGAGAGGGCAGTGAGCAGTTCTTC.

The DNA for the CDR3 is TGTGCCAGTACCCCTCTCAGGGCGAACACTGAAGCTTTCTTT. Amino acids: CASTPLRANTEAFF. V is TRBV19 and J is TRBJ1-1; D is possibly TRBD1 (5 bases). Germline CDR1 is LNHDA and CDR2 is SQIVND (reference sequence). Trimming took off 7 bases at V and 1 base at J, with 13 bases between the two ends. The length of the CDR3 is 14 residues.

This clonotype was counted ten times or more. In nucleotides, the CDR3 is TGTGCACAGACCGTGAACACTGAAGCTTTCTTT. Amino acid sequence: CAQTVNTEAFF. The chain is built from TRBV30 and TRBJ1-1; D uncertain. CDR1 and CDR2 (germline): GTSNPN, SVGIG (reference sequence). The CDR3 totals 11 residues.

This clonotype was observed a few times. This sequence joins TRBV9 and TRBJ2-5; D remains unclear. The length of the CDR3 is 15 residues. Germline V lookup: CDR1 SGDLS, CDR2 YYNGEE. Trimming pared 1 base from V and 4 bases from J, leaving 14 bases between. The CDR3 is CASSVFPSAAETQYF. The DNA of the CDR3 is TGTGCCAGCAGCGTATTCCCCTCCGCGGCAGAGACCCAGTACTTC. The whole variable domain, filled in from reference TRBV9 and TRBJ2-5, reads DSGVTQTPKHLITATGQRVTLRCSPRSGDLSVYWYQQSLDQGLQFLIQYYNGEERAKGNILERFSAQQFPDLHSELNLSSLELGDSALYFCASSVFPSAAETQYFGPGTRLLVL.

This clonotype was recorded many times. The chain links TRBV11-2 to TRBJ2-4; no clear D gene. This CDR3 contains 16 residues. Per germline, CDR1 SGHAT and CDR2 FQNNGV. Trimming took 4 bases from V and 0 from J, leaving 13 bases between them. CDR3 DNA: TGTGCCAGCAGCTCCCCAAATACAGTAGCCAAAAACATTCAGTACTTC. Residues: CASSSPNTVAKNIQYF.

This clonotype occurred many times. The chain joins TRBV27 to TRBJ2-1; TRBD2 matches at 11 bases. Per germline, CDR1 MNHEY and CDR2 SMNVEV (reference sequence). This CDR3 is 17 amino acids long. Unmatched junction bases numbered 9, after V lost 4 bases and J lost 4 bases. Written as DNA, the CDR3 is TGTGCCAGCAGTTCATCGGGACTAGCGGAACTATACAATGAGCAGTTCTTC. It is translated as CASSSSGLAELYNEQFF.